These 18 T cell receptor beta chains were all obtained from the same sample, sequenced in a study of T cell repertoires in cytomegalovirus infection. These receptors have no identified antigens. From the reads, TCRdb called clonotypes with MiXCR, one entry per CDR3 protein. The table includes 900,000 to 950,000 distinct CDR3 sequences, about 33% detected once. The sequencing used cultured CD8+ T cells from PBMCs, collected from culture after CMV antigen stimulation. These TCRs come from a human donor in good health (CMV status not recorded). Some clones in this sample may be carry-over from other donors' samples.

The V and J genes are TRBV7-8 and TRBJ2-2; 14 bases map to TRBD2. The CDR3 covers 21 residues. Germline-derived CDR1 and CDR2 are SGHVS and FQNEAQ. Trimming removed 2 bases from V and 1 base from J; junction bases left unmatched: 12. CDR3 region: CASSLPTSGGAVMKNTGELFF. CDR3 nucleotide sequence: TGTGCCAGCAGCTTACCGACTAGCGGGGGGGCCGTGATGAAGAACACCGGGGAGCTGTTTTTT.

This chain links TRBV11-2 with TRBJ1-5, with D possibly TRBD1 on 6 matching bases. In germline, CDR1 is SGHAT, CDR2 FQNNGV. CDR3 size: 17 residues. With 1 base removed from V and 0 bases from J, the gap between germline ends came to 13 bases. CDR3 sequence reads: CASSLGGTPFSNQPQHF. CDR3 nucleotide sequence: TGTGCCAGCAGCTTAGGGGGGACACCTTTTAGCAATCAGCCCCAGCATTTT. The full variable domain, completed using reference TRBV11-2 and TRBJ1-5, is EAGVAQSPRYKIIEKRQSVAFWCNPISGHATLYWYQQILGQGPKLLIQFQNNGVVDDSQLPKDRFSAERLKGVDSTLKIQPAKLEDSAVYLCASSLGGTPFSNQPQHFGDGTRLSIL.

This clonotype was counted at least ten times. CDR3 bases: TGTGCCAGCAGCGCCCCAGGGGCGACGGGGGCCAACGTCCTGACTTTC. It translates to CASSAPGATGANVLTF. The chain uses TRBV7-3 and TRBJ2-6; perhaps TRBD1 as D (6 bases). The V end was cut by 5 bases, the J end by 4 bases, with 15 bases between. Germline lookup yields CDR1 SGHTA and CDR2 FQGTGA. This CDR3 has 16 amino acids.

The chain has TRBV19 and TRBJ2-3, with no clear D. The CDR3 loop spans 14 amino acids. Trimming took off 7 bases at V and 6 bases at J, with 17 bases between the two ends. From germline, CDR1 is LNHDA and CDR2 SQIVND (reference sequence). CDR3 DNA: TGTGCCAGTATTCCACCCGTTTACCCCGATACGCAGTATTTT. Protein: CASIPPVYPDTQYF.

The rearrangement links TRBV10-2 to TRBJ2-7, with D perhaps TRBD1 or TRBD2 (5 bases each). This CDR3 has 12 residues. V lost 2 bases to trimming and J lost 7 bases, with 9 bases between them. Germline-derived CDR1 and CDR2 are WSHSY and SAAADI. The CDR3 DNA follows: TGCGCCAGCAGTGAGGACTGGGGGGAGCAGTACGTC. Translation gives CASSEDWGEQYV.

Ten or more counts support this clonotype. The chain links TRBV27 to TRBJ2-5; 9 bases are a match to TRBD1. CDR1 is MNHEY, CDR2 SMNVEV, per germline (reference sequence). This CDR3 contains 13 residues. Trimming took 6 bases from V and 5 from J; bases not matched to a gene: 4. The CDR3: CASSFGQGETQYF. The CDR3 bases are TGTGCCAGCAGCTTCGGACAGGGGGAGACCCAGTACTTC.

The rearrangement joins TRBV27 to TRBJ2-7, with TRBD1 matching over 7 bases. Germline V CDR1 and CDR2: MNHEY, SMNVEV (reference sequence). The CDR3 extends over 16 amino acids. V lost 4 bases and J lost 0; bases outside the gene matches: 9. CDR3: CASSYLGQQVSYEQYF. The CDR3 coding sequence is TGTGCCAGCAGTTACCTGGGACAGCAAGTCTCCTACGAGCAGTACTTC.

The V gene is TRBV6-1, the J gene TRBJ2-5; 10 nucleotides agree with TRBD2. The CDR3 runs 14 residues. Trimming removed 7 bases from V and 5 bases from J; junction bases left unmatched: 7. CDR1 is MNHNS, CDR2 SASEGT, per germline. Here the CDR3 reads CASISGGPWETQYF. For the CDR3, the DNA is TGTGCCAGCATTAGCGGGGGGCCCTGGGAGACCCAGTACTTC.

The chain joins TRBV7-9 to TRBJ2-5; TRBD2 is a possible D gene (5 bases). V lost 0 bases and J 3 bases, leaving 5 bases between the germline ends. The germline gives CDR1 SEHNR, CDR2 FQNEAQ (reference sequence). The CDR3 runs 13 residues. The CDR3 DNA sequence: TGTGCCAGCAGCTTAGCGACTAAAGAGACCCAGTACTTC. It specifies CASSLATKETQYF.

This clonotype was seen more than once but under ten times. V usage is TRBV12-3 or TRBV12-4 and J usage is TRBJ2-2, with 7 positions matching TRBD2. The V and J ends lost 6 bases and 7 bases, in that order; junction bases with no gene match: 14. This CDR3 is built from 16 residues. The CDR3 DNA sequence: TGTGCCAGCAGGGCTGGGGGTGTCGGGGAGGGCGGGGAGCTGTTTTTT. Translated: CASRAGGVGEGGELFF.

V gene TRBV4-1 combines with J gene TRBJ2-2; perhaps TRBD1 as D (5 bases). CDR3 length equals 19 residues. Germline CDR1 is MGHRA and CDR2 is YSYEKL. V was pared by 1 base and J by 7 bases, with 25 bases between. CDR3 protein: CASSQVLSLTYERGGELFF. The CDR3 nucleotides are TGCGCCAGCAGCCAAGTTCTTAGCCTAACCTACGAAAGGGGCGGGGAGCTGTTTTTT.

This CDR3 reads CASSQDGDRIGETQYF. CDR3 DNA sequence: TGTGCCAGCAGCCAAGACGGGGATCGCATTGGAGAGACCCAGTACTTC. V is TRBV3-1 and J is TRBJ2-5; D might be TRBD2 (5 bases). CDR1 is LGHDT, CDR2 YNNKEL, per germline (reference sequence). V gave up 0 bases and J gave up 4 bases, with 15 bases separating them. This CDR3 spans 16 amino acids.

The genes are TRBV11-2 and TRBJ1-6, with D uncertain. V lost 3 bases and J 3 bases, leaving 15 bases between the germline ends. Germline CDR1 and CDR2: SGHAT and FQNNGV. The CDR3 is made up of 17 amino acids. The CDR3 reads CASSLWRRNLYNSPLHF. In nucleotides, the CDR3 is TGTGCCAGCAGCTTGTGGAGGAGAAACCTCTATAATTCACCCCTCCACTTT.

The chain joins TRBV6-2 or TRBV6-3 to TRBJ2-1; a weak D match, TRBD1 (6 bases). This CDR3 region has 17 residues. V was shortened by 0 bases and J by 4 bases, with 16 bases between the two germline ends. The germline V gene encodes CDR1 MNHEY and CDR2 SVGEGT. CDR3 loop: CASSYSKTGMLYNEQFF. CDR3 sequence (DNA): TGTGCCAGCAGTTACTCGAAAACAGGGATGCTTTACAATGAGCAGTTCTTC.

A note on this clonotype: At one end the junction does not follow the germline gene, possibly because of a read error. The CDR3 coding sequence is TGTGCCAGCACCGTAGTGGCAGCCTATGGCTACACCTTC. It yields the protein CASTVVAAYGYTF. This chain connects TRBV9 to TRBJ1-2; D is unclear. Germline V gives CDR1 SGDLS, CDR2 YYNGEE. This CDR3 has 13 residues. The full variable domain, with the rest looked up from reference TRBV9 and TRBJ1-2, is DSGVTQTPKHLITATGQRVTLRCSPRSGDLSVYWYQQSLDQGLQFLIQYYNGEERAKGNILERFSAQQFPDLHSELNLSSLELGDSALYFCASTVVAAYGYTFGSGTRLTVV.

CDR3 protein: CASSLNWRFTDTQYF. The CDR3 coding sequence is TGTGCCAGCAGTTTAAACTGGAGGTTCACAGATACGCAGTATTTT. The rearrangement links TRBV12-3 or TRBV12-4 to TRBJ2-3, with a tentative D call TRBD2 (5 bases). V dropped 2 bases and J dropped 2 bases, with 11 bases sitting between them. This CDR3 has 15 residues.

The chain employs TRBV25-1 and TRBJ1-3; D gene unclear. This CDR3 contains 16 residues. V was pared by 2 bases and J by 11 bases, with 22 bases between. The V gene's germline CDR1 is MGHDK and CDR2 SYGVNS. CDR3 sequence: CASSENSFGDSDAIYF. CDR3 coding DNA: TGTGCCAGCAGTGAAAATTCGTTCGGGGATTCCGACGCCATATATTTT.

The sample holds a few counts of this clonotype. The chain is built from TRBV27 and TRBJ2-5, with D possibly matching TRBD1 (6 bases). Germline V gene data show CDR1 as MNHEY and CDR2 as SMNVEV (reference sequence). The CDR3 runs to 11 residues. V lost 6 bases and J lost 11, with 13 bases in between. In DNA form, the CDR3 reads TGTGCCAGCAGCTTCCGGGACAAACAGTACTTC. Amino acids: CASSFRDKQYF.